This T cell receptor (beta chain) was sequenced in a study of T cell responses to AZD1222 COVID-19 vaccine. Germline V lookup: CDR1 ENHRY, CDR2 SYGVKD. Germline trimming cut 7 bases from V and 4 bases from J; bases unmatched to any gene: 11. This CDR3 contains 15 residues. The method was immunoSEQ multiplex PCR; TCRdb's version includes in-frame clones alone and lacks a portion of them. In the table there are 130,000 to 150,000 clones, over 85% of which are singletons. V and J are TRBV10-3 and TRBJ1-2; 8 bases fit TRBD1. The material was peripheral blood, obtained on day 0 of AZD1222 vaccination. This clonotype was obtained from an adult in good health. CDR3 sequence (DNA): TGTGCCATCACTAGAGACAGGGGCCCTGGCTATGGCTACACCTTC. As protein: CAITRDRGPGYGYTF.